The following is a T cell receptor (beta chain) sequence with its context. Original methodology: Quantification of nucleated cells was approximated via reference gene primer amplification. Repertoires were generated with immunoSEQ multiplex PCR, while TCRdb's copy carries only in-frame clones and drops some. Clonal size and the V and J genes are those of that table, whereas D and trimming came from the DNA. Of 170,000 or so clones listed, 75% to 80% are singletons. The data originate from a study of blood T cell repertoires in COVID-19. The overall study: Material from acute and convalescent COVID-19 was sourced from the United States, Italy and Spain. PBMCs, B-cell-depleted T cells, or T cells provided the cDNA or gDNA that made up the material.

CDR1 LNHDA and CDR2 SQIVND come from the germline V gene (reference sequence). Between the trimmed V and J ends, which lost 3 bases and 4 bases, there was a span of 6 bases. The CDR3 runs to 12 residues. The chain couples TRBV19 to TRBJ1-2; D is unresolved. Input material: peripheral blood. The source of this sequence is a woman in her 70s with acute or convalescent COVID-19. CDR3 protein: CASSIPVYGYTF. The DNA for the CDR3 is TGTGCCAGTAGTATCCCTGTCTATGGCTACACCTTC.